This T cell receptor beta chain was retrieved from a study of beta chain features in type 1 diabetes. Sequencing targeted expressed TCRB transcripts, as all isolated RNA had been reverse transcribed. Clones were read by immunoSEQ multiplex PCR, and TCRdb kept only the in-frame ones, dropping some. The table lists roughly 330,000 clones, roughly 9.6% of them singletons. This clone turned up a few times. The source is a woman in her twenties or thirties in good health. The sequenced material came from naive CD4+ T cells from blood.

The CDR3 spells CASSQSPSYEQYF. In nucleotides, the CDR3 is TGCGCCAGCAGCCAATCCCCGTCCTACGAGCAGTACTTC. The V and J genes are TRBV4-1 and TRBJ2-7; no clear D. The CDR3 covers 13 residues. Germline V gene sequence: CDR1 MGHRA, CDR2 YSYEKL. The germline V and J ends were trimmed by 2 bases and 1 base, with 6 bases remaining between them.